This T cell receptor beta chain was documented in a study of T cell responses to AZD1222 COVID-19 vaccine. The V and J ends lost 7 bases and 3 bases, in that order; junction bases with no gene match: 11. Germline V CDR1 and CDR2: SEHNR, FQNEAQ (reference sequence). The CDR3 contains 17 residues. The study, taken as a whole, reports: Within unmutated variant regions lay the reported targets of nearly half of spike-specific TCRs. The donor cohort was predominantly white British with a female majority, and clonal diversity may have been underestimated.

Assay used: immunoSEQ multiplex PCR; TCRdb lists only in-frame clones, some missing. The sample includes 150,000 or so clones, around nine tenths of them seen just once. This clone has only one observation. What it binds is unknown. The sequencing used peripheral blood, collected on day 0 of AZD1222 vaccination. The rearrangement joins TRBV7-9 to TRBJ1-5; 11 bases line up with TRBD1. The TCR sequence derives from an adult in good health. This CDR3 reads CASTLWTGGRDNQPQHF. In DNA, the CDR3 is TGTGCCAGCACTCTCTGGACAGGGGGCAGAGACAATCAGCCCCAGCATTTT.